This TCR beta chain emerged from a study of blood T cell repertoires in COVID-19. Across the whole study: Whether acute or convalescent, the COVID-19 samples came from the United States, Italy and Spain.

Authors' analysis steps: Reference gene primer amplification gave estimated nucleated cell counts. Libraries were prepared by immunoSEQ multiplex PCR; TCRdb keeps only in-frame clonotypes and omits some of them. V, J and clone size were drawn from that table, and D and trimming were deduced from the DNA. Here the sample spans around 130,000 clones, around 82% being singletons. This clone was counted once. Germline CDR1 reads LNHDA; CDR2 reads SQIVND (reference sequence). The CDR3 is made up of 14 amino acids. The V and J ends lost 4 bases and 0 bases, in that order; junction bases with no gene match: 2.

This TCR was sampled from a human donor in a cohort sampled during active COVID-19. The rearrangement links TRBV19 to TRBJ1-1; 7 bases are shared with TRBD1. Sequenced: peripheral blood. DNA of the CDR3: TGTGCCAGTAGTAGGGGACAGTTGAACACTGAAGCTTTCTTT. Translation gives CASSRGQLNTEAFF.